A single sample gave rise to the 14 T cell receptor beta chains below, sequenced in a study of regulatory T cells in long-lasting Graves disease. The time point: newly diagnosed GD, antithyroid drugs for less than 3 months. The TCR library was made from RNA extracted from PBMCs. iRepertoire HTBI primers and Arm-PCR of CDR3 regions built TCR beta libraries. TCRdb ran MiXCR on the multiplex PCR reads and lists one entry per CDR3 protein. The repertoire holds over 450,000 distinct CDR3 sequences, with 12% as singletons. This same sample was also part of a study on T cells in Graves' hyperthyroidism and ophthalmopathy.

The source was peripheral blood mononuclear cells (PBMCs), collected at new diagnosis, from a patient treated with antithyroid drugs. These receptors were collected from a woman in her 30s with Graves disease.

Many counts were recorded for this clonotype. The J gene is TRBJ2-7, the V gene TRBV5-5; no clear D. V was clipped by 3 bases and J by 5 bases, with 12 bases between them. This CDR3 region has 13 residues. Germline-derived CDR1 and CDR2 are SGHKS and YYEKEE (reference sequence). The CDR3 region has the DNA TGTGCCAGCAGCTCGCAAAACCCCAACGAGCAGTACTTC. Protein product: CASSSQNPNEQYF.

This clonotype appeared many times. The J gene is TRBJ1-1, the V gene TRBV19, with unresolved D. The CDR3 sequence is 15 residues long. Trimming took 3 bases from V and 4 from J, leaving 15 bases between them. Germline assignment: CDR1 LNHDA and CDR2 SQIVND (reference sequence). The CDR3 DNA reads as TGTGCCAGTAGTATGTCGGAGACATTTGGCACTGAAGCTTTCTTT. It specifies CASSMSETFGTEAFF.

This clonotype was observed many times. The genes are TRBV10-1 and TRBJ2-7; D gene unclear. The CDR3 has 14 residues. The V and J ends lost 3 bases and 0 bases respectively, with 9 bases between them. Germline V gene lookup returns CDR1 WNHNN and CDR2 SYGVQD (reference sequence). This CDR3 reads CASSERGLSYEQYF. CDR3 coding DNA: TGCGCCAGCAGTGAAAGAGGCCTCTCCTACGAGCAGTACTTC.

The sample holds a few counts of this clonotype. The CDR3 reads CASSSYSGTGLTQGGYTF. The CDR3 region has the DNA TGCGCCAGCAGCTCTTATTCCGGGACGGGCTTAACTCAGGGTGGCTACACCTTC. The chain couples TRBV5-1 to TRBJ1-2, with D possibly matching TRBD1 (5 bases). This CDR3 comprises 18 residues. Per the germline V gene, CDR1 is SGHRS and CDR2 is YFSETQ. V gave up 3 bases and J gave up 7 bases, with 28 bases separating them.

This clonotype was counted at least ten times. This chain uses TRBV11-2 with TRBJ1-4; the D is unclear. Germline values: CDR1 SGHAT, CDR2 FQNNGV. The V gene lost 3 bases and the J gene lost 8 bases, with 19 bases spanning the gap. The CDR3 is made up of 16 amino acids. The CDR3 coding sequence is TGTGCCAGCAGCTTTGAATACCGGGCCCTAGAAGAAAAACTGTTTTTT. Its translation is CASSFEYRALEEKLFF.

This clonotype was detected ten times or more. The V and J genes are TRBV20-1 and TRBJ2-3; TRBD2 aligns across 8 bases. Germline V gives CDR1 DFQATT, CDR2 SNEGSKA (reference sequence). CDR3 length: 16 residues. V was clipped by 6 bases and J by 3 bases; unmatched bases: 14. CDR3 sequence (DNA): TGCAGTGCACGACCTTTCGGGCGGGAGGTTACAGATACGCAGTATTTT. This sequence encodes CSARPFGREVTDTQYF.

This clonotype was picked up many times. The rearrangement joins TRBV24-1 to TRBJ1-1, with 10 bases identical to TRBD1. The V gene's germline CDR1 is KGHDR and CDR2 SFDVKD. This CDR3 has 15 amino acids. The ends lost 3 bases at V and 4 bases at J; junction bases unmatched: 4. The CDR3 reads CATSDRDRGLTEAFF. CDR3 in DNA: TGTGCCACCAGTGATCGGGACAGGGGACTCACTGAAGCTTTCTTT.

This clonotype was observed a handful of times. This sequence joins TRBV19 and TRBJ2-5; no firm D call. Germline CDR1 LNHDA, CDR2 SQIVND (reference sequence). The CDR3 is made up of 13 amino acids. V gave up 7 bases and J gave up 4 bases, with 13 bases separating them. The DNA of the CDR3 is TGTGCCAGTATGGTCAACCTTGGAGAGACCCAGTACTTC. Encoded protein: CASMVNLGETQYF.

This clonotype appeared many times. The V call is TRBV20-1, the J call TRBJ2-7; D is tentatively TRBD1 or TRBD2 (5 bases each). The CDR3 covers 14 residues. Germline CDR1 and CDR2: DFQATT and SNEGSKA (reference sequence). V was cut by 0 bases and J by 12 bases, with 21 bases left in between. Here the CDR3 DNA reads TGCAGTGCTAGAGATAGTGGGGGTTACGTGAAGCGGTACTTC. This encodes CSARDSGGYVKRYF.

About this clonotype: A much larger clone is a single base away; this may be a read error. This chain joins TRBV2 and TRBJ1-5; 10 bases line up with TRBD1. The CDR3 contains 14 residues. Germline V lookup: CDR1 SNHLY, CDR2 FYNNEI. Germline trimming cut 6 bases from V and 6 bases from J; bases unmatched to any gene: 5. CDR3 nucleotides: TGTGCCAGCAGCGACTGGACAGGGGGTCAGCCCCAGCATTTT. Encoded protein: CASSDWTGGQPQHF. The variable domain in full, completed from reference TRBV2 and TRBJ1-5, reads EPEVTQTPSHQVTQMGQEVILRCVPISNHLYFYWYRQILGQKVEFLVSFYNNEISEKSEIFDDQFSVERPDGSNFTLKIRSTKLEDSAMYFCASSDWTGGQPQHFGDGTRLSIL.

On this clonotype: Since a much larger clone is just one base distant, this may be a read error. This CDR3 is missing its conserved last phenylalanine or tryptophan, likely due to a read error. The chain uses TRBV20-1 and TRBJ2-7; 9 bases line up with TRBD1. With V trimmed by 6 bases and J by 2 bases, 14 bases remained unmatched. Germline assignment: CDR1 DFQATT and CDR2 SNEGSKA (reference sequence). CDR3 length: 16 amino acids. CDR3 sequence: CSAKIPLGTGTYEQYS. In DNA form, the CDR3 reads TGCAGTGCCAAGATCCCCCTAGGGACAGGGACCTACGAGCAGTACTCC.

This clonotype has ten or more counts. V usage is TRBV2 and J usage is TRBJ2-1, with 8 bases aligning to TRBD2. The CDR3 contains 13 residues. Germline CDR1 reads SNHLY; CDR2 reads FYNNEI. The V segment lost 7 bases and the J segment 9 bases; nucleotides outside the gene matches: 8. The CDR3 protein is CASTREGRGEQFF. CDR3 nucleotide sequence: TGTGCCAGCACCCGGGAGGGCCGAGGTGAGCAGTTCTTC. Drawing the rest from reference TRBV2 and TRBJ2-1, the complete variable domain is EPEVTQTPSHQVTQMGQEVILRCVPISNHLYFYWYRQILGQKVEFLVSFYNNEISEKSEIFDDQFSVERPDGSNFTLKIRSTKLEDSAMYFCASTREGRGEQFFGPGTRLTVL.

Many counts were recorded for this clonotype. V gene TRBV7-9 combines with J gene TRBJ2-5; TRBD1 aligns across 8 bases. Trimming at V came to 5 bases and at J to 4 bases, leaving 6 bases not matched to a gene. The germline CDR1 and CDR2 sequences are SEHNR and FQNEAQ (reference sequence). This CDR3 region has 14 residues. The CDR3 sequence: CASSPQGVSETQYF. The CDR3 coding sequence is TGTGCCAGCAGCCCACAGGGGGTTTCAGAGACCCAGTACTTC.

This clonotype was detected ten times or more. The V and J genes are TRBV5-1 and TRBJ1-1; 8 bases agree with TRBD1. Germline V gene sequence: CDR1 SGHRS, CDR2 YFSETQ. The CDR3 sequence is 14 residues long. Trimming took 4 bases from V and 4 from J; bases not matched to a gene: 6. CDR3 protein: CASSTGQGGTEAFF. In DNA form, the CDR3 reads TGCGCCAGCAGCACCGGACAGGGTGGCACTGAAGCTTTCTTT.